Sequencing of this T cell receptor (beta chain) was carried out in a study of CXCR3-negative and CXCR3-positive naive CD8 T cells. The length of the CDR3 is 11 residues. The germline gives CDR1 MDHEN, CDR2 SYDVKM. General study results and limits: The authors found comparable surface CD5 between naive subsets and inferred TCR strength from TRB CDR3 properties. Memory, not naive, CXCR3-negative and CXCR3-positive cells differed in TRBV-TRBJ usage. Comparison of naive cells showed more hydrophobic TRB CDR3s in CXCR3-positive than in CXCR3-negative naive cells.

All TRB cDNA libraries came from 5' RACE performed with UMI labels. With the 5' RACE reads reprocessed, TCRdb shows one record per CDR3 protein and no DNA. This listing includes some 54,000 distinct CDR3 sequences. Comments on this clonotype: The antigen remains unidentified.

The sample comprised naive CXCR3+ CD8+ T cells from blood. Noted subset: CD45RO-CCR7+CD27+CD95- naive CD8+ T cells expressing CXCR3 (TNR3+). V and J are TRBV28 and TRBJ2-7. This sequence was found in a human donor in good health. Some clones in this sample may be carry-over from other donors' samples. CDR3 in amino acids: CASSLFYEQYF.